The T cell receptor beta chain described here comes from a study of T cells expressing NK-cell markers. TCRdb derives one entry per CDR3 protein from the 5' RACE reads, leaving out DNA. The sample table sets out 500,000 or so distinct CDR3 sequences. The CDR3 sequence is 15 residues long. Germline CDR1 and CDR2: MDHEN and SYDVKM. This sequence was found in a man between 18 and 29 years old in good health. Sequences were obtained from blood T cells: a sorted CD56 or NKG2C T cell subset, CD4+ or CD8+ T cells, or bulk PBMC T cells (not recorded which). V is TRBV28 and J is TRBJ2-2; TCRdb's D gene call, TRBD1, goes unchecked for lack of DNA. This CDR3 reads CASSFGRRGAGELFF.